Following are 27 T cell receptor beta chains from one sample sequenced in a study of blood T cell repertoires in COVID-19. The assay was immunoSEQ multiplex PCR, and TCRdb's table has in-frame clones only and misses some. This sample has some 190,000 clones; around 85% occur once, and the top ten carry around 1.1%. The sequencing sample was made of peripheral blood. These receptors all come from a man younger than 45 with acute or convalescent COVID-19.

The genes are TRBV28 and TRBJ1-6; the match to TRBD1 covers 10 bases. CDR1 is MDHEN, CDR2 SYDVKM, per germline. The junction had 5 bases not matched to a gene; V was cut back by 5 bases and J by 7 bases. The CDR3 is 15 residues long. CDR3 sequence reads: CASSLQTGGNSPLHF. The CDR3 region has the DNA TGTGCCAGCAGTCTCCAGACAGGGGGCAATTCACCCCTCCACTTT. Supplemented by reference TRBV28 and TRBJ1-6, the full variable domain reads DVKVTQSSRYLVKRTGEKVFLECVQDMDHENMFWYRQDPGLGLRLIYFSYDVKMKEKGDIPEGYSVSREKKERFSLILESASTNQTSMYLCASSLQTGGNSPLHFGNGTRLTVT.

The gene calls are TRBV5-4 and TRBJ1-2; the D gene is possibly TRBD1 (6 bases). With 0 bases removed from V and 8 bases from J, the gap between germline ends came to 17 bases. CDR1 is SGHNT, CDR2 YYREEE, per germline (reference sequence). This CDR3 region has 15 residues. The DNA for the CDR3 is TGTGCCAGCAGCTTGGCCCATTTGGGGGCTGAAGGCTACACCTTC. Translation gives CASSLAHLGAEGYTF.

The chain employs TRBV30 and TRBJ1-1; TRBD1 is a possible D gene (5 bases). With 0 bases removed from V and 4 bases from J, the gap between germline ends came to 12 bases. The CDR3 has 14 amino acids. Germline-derived CDR1 and CDR2 are GTSNPN and SVGIG (reference sequence). The CDR3 sequence: CAWSVGGGATEAFF. The CDR3 region has the DNA TGTGCCTGGAGTGTCGGGGGGGGTGCCACTGAAGCTTTCTTT.

The V gene is TRBV6-2 or TRBV6-3, the J gene TRBJ1-2, with D perhaps TRBD1 (6 bases). This CDR3 region has 14 residues. Germline CDR1 is MNHEY and CDR2 is SVGEGT. Trimming left V 5 bases short and J 8 bases short, with 18 bases between. The CDR3: CASSRQARESGYTF. CDR3 coding DNA: TGTGCCAGCAGTCGACAGGCTCGGGAATCGGGCTACACCTTC.

The chain carries TRBV6-1 and TRBJ1-5, with a possible D match to TRBD1 (6 bases). The germline V gene has CDR1 MNHNS and CDR2 SASEGT. This CDR3 comprises 16 residues. The ends were cut back, 2 bases at V and 5 bases at J, with 16 bases in the middle. CDR3 sequence: CASSERGIQGDQPQHF. CDR3 sequence (DNA): TGTGCCAGCAGTGAAAGGGGGATTCAAGGGGATCAGCCCCAGCATTTT.

The rearrangement links TRBV7-9 to TRBJ2-5; D unresolved. V was shortened by 1 base and J by 7 bases, with 16 bases between the two germline ends. The CDR3 extends over 15 amino acids. Per the germline V gene, CDR1 is SEHNR and CDR2 is FQNEAQ (reference sequence). The CDR3 bases are TGTGCCAGCAGCTTAGGGCTAGTGCGGATCGGGACCCAGTACTTC. It translates to CASSLGLVRIGTQYF.

For the CDR3, the DNA is TGTGCCACCAGTGACCTCGACAGGCCTAAGGGAGGGCCGGACACTGAAGCTTTCTTT. Its protein product is CATSDLDRPKGGPDTEAFF. The V gene is TRBV24-1, the J gene TRBJ1-1; D perhaps matches TRBD1 (6 bases). CDR1 is KGHDR, CDR2 SFDVKD, per germline. V dropped 4 bases and J dropped 3 bases, with 26 bases sitting between them. The CDR3 loop spans 19 amino acids.

The chain uses TRBV28 and TRBJ1-1, with 7 nucleotides matching TRBD1. CDR1 is MDHEN, CDR2 SYDVKM, per germline. V lost 6 bases to trimming and J lost 5 bases; unmatched junction nucleotides: 9. The CDR3 runs to 14 residues. The chain's CDR3 is CASRLTGLGTEAFF. In DNA, the CDR3 is TGTGCCAGCAGGCTGACAGGGCTTGGGACTGAAGCTTTCTTT. Full variable domain (remainder filled in from reference TRBV28 and TRBJ1-1): DVKVTQSSRYLVKRTGEKVFLECVQDMDHENMFWYRQDPGLGLRLIYFSYDVKMKEKGDIPEGYSVSREKKERFSLILESASTNQTSMYLCASRLTGLGTEAFFGQGTRLTVV.

The chain couples TRBV7-3 to TRBJ2-1; possibly TRBD2 for D (5 bases). Germline CDR1 SGHTA, CDR2 FQGTGA. This CDR3 has 13 amino acids. Trimming left V 1 base short and J 9 bases short, with 10 bases between. Written as DNA, the CDR3 is TGTGCCAGCAGCTTAATTAATCGGGGTGAGCAGTTCTTC. Translated: CASSLINRGEQFF.

V gene TRBV6-6 combines with J gene TRBJ2-7; no reliable D call. The CDR3 totals 12 residues. In germline, CDR1 is MNHNY, CDR2 SVGAGI (reference sequence). V was cut by 0 bases and J by 6 bases, with 6 bases left in between. CDR3 sequence reads: CASSYSSVEQYF. Here the CDR3 DNA reads TGTGCCAGCAGTTACTCGTCCGTCGAGCAGTACTTC.

This clone was counted only a few times. J is TRBJ2-1 and V is TRBV5-1, with 8 nucleotides matching TRBD1. With 4 bases clipped from V and 10 bases from J, the junction kept 1 base outside the gene matches. Per germline, CDR1 SGHRS and CDR2 YFSETQ. CDR3 length equals 11 residues. CDR3 DNA: TGCGCCAGCAGCCAGGGGGCCGAGCAGTTCTTC. Residues: CASSQGAEQFF.

The chain employs TRBV28 and TRBJ2-1, with 9 bases fitting TRBD1. This CDR3 region has 19 residues. Germline trimming cut 4 bases from V and 0 bases from J; bases unmatched to any gene: 13. CDR1 is MDHEN, CDR2 SYDVKM, per germline. The CDR3 protein is CASSSSGQGRSSSYNEQFF. CDR3 in DNA: TGTGCCAGCAGTTCCTCGGGACAGGGACGATCTAGCTCCTACAATGAGCAGTTCTTC.

The V and J genes are TRBV7-9 and TRBJ2-1; D gene unclear. Germline CDR1 reads SEHNR; CDR2 reads FQNEAQ (reference sequence). Trimming cost V 5 bases and J 12 bases, with 23 bases left between them. The CDR3 has 15 residues. Here the CDR3 reads CASSLGAPKTNRQFF. The CDR3 DNA reads TGTGCCAGCAGCCTGGGCGCCCCCAAGACAAATCGGCAGTTCTTC.

In its sample, this clone was seen a few times. The rearrangement joins TRBV28 to TRBJ2-2; TRBD2 matches at 7 bases. Germline values: CDR1 MDHEN, CDR2 SYDVKM. With 6 bases clipped from V and 6 bases from J, the junction kept 4 bases outside the gene matches. This CDR3 region has 13 residues. The CDR3 DNA follows: TGTGCCAGCAGCCGACTAGCCCCCGGGGAGCTGTTTTTT. It yields the protein CASSRLAPGELFF. The variable domain in full, completed from reference TRBV28 and TRBJ2-2, reads DVKVTQSSRYLVKRTGEKVFLECVQDMDHENMFWYRQDPGLGLRLIYFSYDVKMKEKGDIPEGYSVSREKKERFSLILESASTNQTSMYLCASSRLAPGELFFGEGSRLTVL.

V is TRBV19 and J is TRBJ2-3; 11 bases line up with TRBD1. V lost 6 bases to trimming and J lost 6 bases; unmatched junction nucleotides: 8. This CDR3 region has 15 residues. Germline assignment: CDR1 LNHDA and CDR2 SQIVND (reference sequence). The CDR3 loop reads CASRPGQGAGDTQYF. CDR3 in DNA: TGTGCCAGTAGGCCAGGACAGGGGGCGGGTGATACGCAGTATTTT.

The chain couples TRBV3-1 (or the pseudogene TRBV3-2) to TRBJ1-2, with 7 nucleotides matching TRBD1. This CDR3 spans 17 amino acids. CDR1 is LGHDT and CDR2 is YNNKEL in the germline V gene (reference sequence). V was pared by 1 base and J by 0 bases, with 8 bases of the junction left unmatched. The CDR3 region is CASSQASGQVANYGYTF. The DNA of the CDR3 is TGTGCCAGCAGCCAAGCCTCCGGACAGGTGGCTAACTATGGCTACACCTTC.

The genes are TRBV29-1 and TRBJ2-3; TRBD2 aligns across 14 bases. The V gene end was trimmed by 3 bases and the J gene end by 1 base; junction bases not matched to a gene: 3. This CDR3 is 16 amino acids long. Germline assignment: CDR1 SQVTM and CDR2 ANQGSEA. CDR3 sequence (DNA): TGCAGCGTTGAGGGGACTAGCGGGAGCCGCACAGATACGCAGTATTTT. This encodes CSVEGTSGSRTDTQYF.

This chain uses TRBV9 with TRBJ1-1; 8 bases are shared with TRBD1. The CDR3 runs 14 residues. CDR1 is SGDLS, CDR2 YYNGEE, per germline. J gave up 5 bases and V 2 bases, and 5 bases lay outside the gene matches. The DNA for the CDR3 is TGTGCCAGCAGCGTCGACAGGGGTGGTACTGAAGCTTTCTTT. Translating it yields CASSVDRGGTEAFF.

Only a few counts were recorded for this clone. The V gene is TRBV27, the J gene TRBJ2-2; 7 nucleotides match TRBD2. The CDR3 runs to 15 residues. Germline V gives CDR1 MNHEY, CDR2 SMNVEV (reference sequence). V lost 4 bases to trimming and J lost 0 bases; unmatched junction nucleotides: 2. The CDR3 DNA follows: TGTGCCAGCAGTTCCAGCGGGGCGAACACCGGGGAGCTGTTTTTT. Amino acids: CASSSSGANTGELFF.

This chain uses TRBV7-9 with TRBJ2-1; TRBD2 aligns across 7 bases. The germline CDR1 and CDR2 sequences are SEHNR and FQNEAQ (reference sequence). This CDR3 is 19 amino acids long. V shed 0 bases and J 3 bases; nucleotides not matched to a gene: 14. CDR3 residues: CASSLADREAPRLYNEQFF. The CDR3 region has the DNA TGTGCCAGCAGCTTAGCGGATCGGGAGGCCCCTAGACTCTACAATGAGCAGTTCTTC.

This clone appeared once. V usage is TRBV30 and J usage is TRBJ1-3, with a possible D match to TRBD1 (6 bases). CDR1 and CDR2 from the germline V gene are GTSNPN and SVGIG (reference sequence). V lost 3 bases to trimming and J lost 2 bases, with 14 bases between them. The CDR3 has 15 residues. The CDR3 loop reads CAWSTGNSPGNTIYF. The CDR3 DNA sequence: TGTGCCTGGAGCACAGGGAATTCTCCTGGAAACACCATATATTTT.

The V call is TRBV3-1 (or the pseudogene TRBV3-2), the J call TRBJ1-2, with a weak D call TRBD1 (5 bases). Germline loops: CDR1 LGHDT, CDR2 YNNKEL (reference sequence). The CDR3 runs to 16 residues. V was clipped by 2 bases and J by 0 bases, with 13 bases between them. CDR3 nucleotide sequence: TGTGCCAGCAGCCAACGACCCGACAGAGCTAACTATGGCTACACCTTC. Translated: CASSQRPDRANYGYTF.

This clone came up once. The CDR3 DNA follows: TGTGCCAGTAGTATAGGGGGCTATAACACCGGGGAGCTGTTTTTT. Its translation: CASSIGGYNTGELFF. The V call is TRBV19, the J call TRBJ2-2; a possible D gene is TRBD1 (5 bases). Per germline, CDR1 LNHDA and CDR2 SQIVND (reference sequence). V lost 1 base to trimming and J lost 2 bases, with 8 bases between them. The CDR3 spans 15 residues.

This clone was observed once. V is TRBV5-1 and J is TRBJ2-5; TRBD1 aligns across 9 bases. The length of the CDR3 is 15 residues. The J segment lost 2 bases and the V segment lost 4 bases, leaving 6 bases of the junction unmatched. The germline CDR1 and CDR2 sequences are SGHRS and YFSETQ. CDR3 DNA: TGCGCCAGCAGCCGACAAGGACAGGGGCAAGAGACCCAGTACTTC. This translates into CASSRQGQGQETQYF.

The chain is built from TRBV5-8 and TRBJ1-5; 7 positions agree with TRBD1. Germline V CDR1 and CDR2: SGHTS, YDEGEE. V shed 4 bases and J 7 bases; nucleotides not matched to a gene: 11. CDR3 size: 15 residues. CDR3 residues: CASSGTTGHKQPQHF. The DNA for the CDR3 is TGTGCCAGCAGCGGTACGACAGGGCATAAACAGCCCCAGCATTTT.

The CDR3 coding sequence is TGTGCCAGCAGTGAAGACTGGCGGGGCAGAATCTCATACGAGCAGTACTTC. It translates to CASSEDWRGRISYEQYF. The chain couples TRBV2 to TRBJ2-7, with a weak D call TRBD2 (6 bases). The CDR3 contains 17 residues. Germline loops: CDR1 SNHLY, CDR2 FYNNEI. V was pared by 1 base and J by 4 bases, with 20 bases between.

The gene calls are TRBV5-4 and TRBJ2-2; 7 bases agree with TRBD1. V lost 0 bases and J lost 3; bases outside the gene matches: 5. The CDR3 has 16 residues. Per germline, CDR1 SGHNT and CDR2 YYREEE (reference sequence). The CDR3 DNA is TGTGCCAGCAGCTTGGATGTTACAGGGGACACCGGGGAGCTGTTTTTT. Its protein is CASSLDVTGDTGELFF. Drawing the rest from reference TRBV5-4 and TRBJ2-2, the complete variable domain is ETGVTQSPTHLIKTRGQQVTLRCSSQSGHNTVSWYQQALGQGPQFIFQYYREEENGRGNFPPRFSGLQFPNYSSELNVNALELDDSALYLCASSLDVTGDTGELFFGEGSRLTVL.